The T cell receptor (beta chain) under discussion was sequenced for a study of radiotherapy plus CTLA-4 blockade in lung cancer. Study summary: Objective responses occurred in 18% of patients; over 30% had disease control.

CTLA-4 blockade with ipilimumab, together with focal radiation, was given to patients with chemo-refractory metastatic non-small-cell lung cancer. Study-level points and caveats: Expansion of tumor-derived TCR clones was observed in blood after radiotherapy plus ipilimumab.

Regarding this clone: Its target is unknown.

The CDR3 sequence is 13 residues long. Germline lookup yields CDR1 SGHVS and CDR2 FNYEAQ. The ends were cut back, 1 base at V and 6 bases at J, with 10 bases in the middle. Assay used: immunoSEQ multiplex PCR; TCRdb lists only in-frame clones, some missing. Of some 80,000 clones listed, approximately 80% are singletons. The source is a human donor with non-small cell lung cancer who had stable disease on radiotherapy plus ipilimumab. Sequences were derived from peripheral blood, sampled from a patient treated with radiotherapy plus ipilimumab. This chain uses TRBV7-6 with TRBJ2-7; D tentatively fits TRBD1 or TRBD2 (5 bases each). The CDR3 bases are TGTGCCAGCAGCTTAGATTTTGGGGGCGAGCAGTACTTC. This sequence encodes CASSLDFGGEQYF.